The 32 T cell receptor beta chains reported below all come from one sample, sequenced in a study of CD8 T cells in Susac syndrome. Reverse transcription of roughly 0.5 to 1 ug RNA was carried out with random hexamers. TCRdb called the immunoSEQ multiplex PCR reads again in MiXCR, with one record for every CDR3 protein. The sample shows roughly 330,000 distinct CDR3 sequences, about 90% of them seen only once. Sequencing used CD4+ T cells from PBMCs. All receptors derive from a human donor with multiple sclerosis.

V usage is TRBV4-1 and J usage is TRBJ2-2; 7 bases align to TRBD2. Germline V gene data show CDR1 as MGHRA and CDR2 as YSYEKL. Unmatched junction bases numbered 13, after V lost 4 bases and J lost 2 bases. CDR3 size: 18 residues. The CDR3 nucleotides read TGCGCCAGCAGCCCAAAAATAGGGCTAGCGGATAACACCGGGGAGCTGTTTTTT. Translation: CASSPKIGLADNTGELFF.

The chain carries TRBV20-1 and TRBJ2-1; 10 positions agree with TRBD2. Germline values: CDR1 DFQATT, CDR2 SNEGSKA (reference sequence). V lost 3 bases to trimming and J lost 7 bases; unmatched junction nucleotides: 15. This CDR3 is 17 amino acids long. CDR3 in DNA: TGCAGTGCTAGGGGCCCAGGGCTAGCGGGGGCACTGAATGAGCAGTTCTTC. It codes for CSARGPGLAGALNEQFF.

The chain couples TRBV20-1 to TRBJ2-5, with D possibly matching TRBD2 (5 bases). Germline loops: CDR1 DFQATT, CDR2 SNEGSKA (reference sequence). The CDR3 contains 13 residues. Trimming pared 0 bases from V and 5 bases from J, leaving 10 bases between. CDR3 region: CSARDYSGETQYF. CDR3 nucleotide sequence: TGCAGTGCTAGAGATTATTCGGGGGAGACCCAGTACTTC.

V and J are TRBV7-9 and TRBJ2-7; weak D call: TRBD1 (6 bases). Germline-derived CDR1 and CDR2 are SEHNR and FQNEAQ (reference sequence). Trimming took off 10 bases at V and 5 bases at J, with 21 bases between the two ends. The CDR3 consists of 14 residues. The CDR3 DNA sequence: TGTGCCAATCCGAGAAGGCAGGGGCCAAACGAGCAGTACTTC. This codes for CANPRRQGPNEQYF.

This chain connects TRBV12-3 or TRBV12-4 to TRBJ1-2; 9 bases map to TRBD1. The CDR3 extends over 20 amino acids. The junction had 22 bases not matched to a gene; V was cut back by 6 bases and J by 2 bases. Here the CDR3 reads CASRGKTWDRESPINYGYTF. In nucleotides, the CDR3 is TGTGCCAGCAGAGGAAAGACCTGGGACAGGGAATCTCCCATCAACTATGGCTACACCTTC.

The chain recombines TRBV4-3 with TRBJ2-7; 7 nucleotides line up with TRBD1. The CDR3 has 14 residues. Germline CDR1 reads LGHNA; CDR2 reads YSLEER. Trimming took 3 bases from V and 0 from J; bases not matched to a gene: 2. The CDR3 coding sequence is TGCGCCAGCAGCCAGGACAGGTTCTCCTACGAGCAGTACTTC. Translation: CASSQDRFSYEQYF.

The chain is built from TRBV12-3 or TRBV12-4 and TRBJ2-3, with D uncertain. There are 14 residues in the CDR3. The germline V and J ends were trimmed by 6 bases and 0 bases, with 10 bases remaining between them. The CDR3 loop reads CASRISASTDTQYF. The CDR3 region has the DNA TGTGCCAGCAGGATTTCAGCGAGCACAGATACGCAGTATTTT.

The V and J genes are TRBV6-2 or TRBV6-3 and TRBJ2-5; D gene uncertain. Germline CDR1 is MNHEY and CDR2 is SVGEGT. Trimming removed 8 bases from V and 0 bases from J, with 7 bases in between. The CDR3 loop spans 12 amino acids. The chain's CDR3 is CASGSYQETQYF. Here the CDR3 DNA reads TGTGCCAGCGGGTCCTACCAAGAGACCCAGTACTTC.

The chain links TRBV5-6 to TRBJ1-2, with TRBD1 identical over 10 bases. CDR1 is SGHDT, CDR2 YYEEEE, per germline. V shed 2 bases, J shed 14 bases, and the junction held 15 bases outside the gene matches. The CDR3 extends over 15 amino acids. The CDR3: CASSFPRQGAREETF. CDR3 sequence (DNA): TGTGCCAGCAGCTTCCCTCGACAGGGGGCGCGGGAGGAAACCTTC.

V gene TRBV20-1 combines with J gene TRBJ2-1; D may be TRBD1 or TRBD2 (5 bases each). Trimming stripped 6 bases from V and 2 bases from J, with 11 bases between. Germline assignment: CDR1 DFQATT and CDR2 SNEGSKA (reference sequence). This CDR3 region has 13 residues. The CDR3 sequence: CSAAPGPYNEQFF. The CDR3 bases are TGCAGTGCCGCCCCGGGGCCCTACAATGAGCAGTTCTTC.

V usage is TRBV6-1 and J usage is TRBJ2-5, with D hard to call. Germline CDR1 reads MNHNS; CDR2 reads SASEGT. With 6 bases removed from V and 1 base from J, the gap between germline ends came to 12 bases. CDR3 length: 14 residues. Here the CDR3 DNA reads TGTGCCAGCAGCCTAGGGTGGACCCAAGAGACCCAGTACTTC. Residues: CASSLGWTQETQYF.

The chain links TRBV19 to TRBJ1-5; 8 bases fit TRBD1. This CDR3 has 14 amino acids. Germline V lookup: CDR1 LNHDA, CDR2 SQIVND (reference sequence). Trimming cost V 7 bases and J 3 bases; bases outside gene matches: 5. As DNA, the CDR3 is TGTGCCAGTACCCCGGACAGGGTCAATCAGCCCCAGCATTTT. Its translation is CASTPDRVNQPQHF. Full variable domain (missing parts from reference TRBV19 and TRBJ1-5): DGGITQSPKYLFRKEGQNVTLSCEQNLNHDAMYWYRQDPGQGLRLIYYSQIVNDFQKGDIAEGYSVSREKKESFPLTVTSAQKNPTAFYLCASTPDRVNQPQHFGDGTRLSIL.

This chain uses TRBV11-2 with TRBJ2-7, with D maybe TRBD2 (6 bases). CDR1 and CDR2 from the germline V gene are SGHAT and FQNNGV. V was pared by 8 bases and J by 6 bases, with 23 bases between. The CDR3 contains 15 residues. CDR3 protein: CASGALRGKTGEQYF. DNA for the CDR3: TGTGCCAGCGGAGCTTTACGGGGGAAGACGGGCGAGCAGTACTTC.

The chain combines TRBV18 with TRBJ2-1; tentatively, D is TRBD1 or TRBD2 (5 bases each). V lost 2 bases and J 5 bases, leaving 16 bases between the germline ends. CDR3 length: 16 amino acids. Germline loops: CDR1 KGHSH, CDR2 LQKENI. CDR3 nucleotide sequence: TGTGCCAGCTCACCAAGTCACGGGACGGCGAACAATGAGCAGTTCTTC. It specifies CASSPSHGTANNEQFF.

V and J are TRBV7-2 and TRBJ2-3; TRBD2 aligns across 8 bases. The CDR3 is 16 residues long. V lost 3 bases, J lost 1 base, and 6 bases stayed unmatched. Germline V gene lookup returns CDR1 SGHTA and CDR2 FQGNSA. The DNA of the CDR3 is TGTGCCAGCAGCTTGACGGGGGGGGCGGGCACAGATACGCAGTATTTT. This sequence encodes CASSLTGGAGTDTQYF.

The chain uses TRBV3-1 and TRBJ2-7; no reliable D call. The germline V and J ends were trimmed by 4 bases and 5 bases, with 15 bases remaining between them. The CDR3 loop spans 14 amino acids. CDR1 LGHDT and CDR2 YNNKEL come from the germline V gene (reference sequence). This CDR3 is CASSPHSTRDEQYF. The DNA of the CDR3 is TGTGCCAGCAGCCCCCACTCCACGCGAGACGAGCAGTACTTC.

The chain links TRBV6-6 to TRBJ1-2; D might be TRBD1 (6 bases). This CDR3 has 14 residues. Trimming removed 8 bases from V and 4 bases from J, with 17 bases in between. Per germline, CDR1 MNHNY and CDR2 SVGAGI (reference sequence). CDR3 nucleotides: TGTGCCAGCGATCCATACAGGGAGAGCTATGGCTACACCTTC. This sequence encodes CASDPYRESYGYTF.

This chain links TRBV7-9 with TRBJ2-7; a weak D match, TRBD1 (6 bases). The CDR3 length is 12 residues. The germline V gene encodes CDR1 SEHNR and CDR2 FQNEAQ (reference sequence). Trimming left V 4 bases short and J 9 bases short, with 13 bases between. CDR3 coding DNA: TGTGCCAGCAGCTCTGAGGGACACGGGCAGTACTTC. Translated: CASSSEGHGQYF.

This chain joins TRBV19 and TRBJ2-2; TRBD1 matches 10 bases. The V gene's germline CDR1 is LNHDA and CDR2 SQIVND (reference sequence). This CDR3 region has 15 residues. Trimming took 5 bases from V and 6 from J; bases not matched to a gene: 6. CDR3 sequence (DNA): TGTGCCAGTAGTCGCACCGGGACAGGGGCCGGGGAGCTGTTTTTT. Encoded protein: CASSRTGTGAGELFF.

The chain combines TRBV20-1 with TRBJ2-7, with 9 bases aligning to TRBD1. The V gene's germline CDR1 is DFQATT and CDR2 SNEGSKA (reference sequence). This CDR3 is built from 14 residues. V gave up 5 bases and J gave up 2 bases; unmatched junction bases: 7. The CDR3 loop reads CSAATRQGAYEQYF. DNA for the CDR3: TGCAGTGCTGCGACACGACAGGGGGCCTACGAGCAGTACTTC.

The genes are TRBV25-1 and TRBJ2-2; no definite D call. This CDR3 spans 14 amino acids. Trimming shortened V by 7 bases and J by 1 base, and 10 bases separated the two germline ends. CDR1 and CDR2 from the germline V gene are MGHDK and SYGVNS. For the CDR3, the DNA is TGTGCCAGCACCCGGGCAGAGAACACCGGGGAGCTGTTTTTT. It codes for CASTRAENTGELFF.

The chain recombines TRBV7-2 with TRBJ1-2; 7 nucleotides agree with TRBD1. The CDR3 sequence is 15 residues long. In germline, CDR1 is SGHTA, CDR2 FQGNSA. V lost 5 bases to trimming and J lost 2 bases; unmatched junction nucleotides: 8. The DNA of the CDR3 is TGTGCCAGCAGCGGCAGACAGGGCGCCAACTATGGCTACACCTTC. This encodes CASSGRQGANYGYTF. Full variable domain (remainder filled in from reference TRBV7-2 and TRBJ1-2): GAGVSQSPSNKVTEKGKDVELRCDPISGHTALYWYRQSLGQGLEFLIYFQGNSAPDKSGLPSDRFSAERTGGSVSTLTIQRTQQEDSAVYLCASSGRQGANYGYTFGSGTRLTVV.

The rearrangement links TRBV7-2 to TRBJ2-2, with TRBD2 matching 14 bases. Germline V lookup: CDR1 SGHTA, CDR2 FQGNSA. Germline trimming cut 1 base from V and 4 bases from J; bases unmatched to any gene: 5. The CDR3 is made up of 18 amino acids. CDR3 coding DNA: TGTGCCAGCAGCTTAGGACTAGCGGGAGGGCGAGGCACCGGGGAGCTGTTTTTT. Translating it yields CASSLGLAGGRGTGELFF.

The V and J genes are TRBV4-2 and TRBJ1-3; no definite D call. Trimming removed 3 bases from V and 0 bases from J, with 6 bases in between. This CDR3 spans 14 amino acids. The germline CDR1 and CDR2 sequences are LGHNA and YNFKEQ. CDR3 DNA: TGTGCCAGCAGCCAGGGAGCCTCTGGAAACACCATATATTTT. It is translated as CASSQGASGNTIYF.

This clonotype was seen a single time. V and J are TRBV20-1 and TRBJ2-2; the D gene is possibly TRBD1 (6 bases). The germline V gene has CDR1 DFQATT and CDR2 SNEGSKA (reference sequence). With 0 bases removed from V and 1 base from J, the gap between germline ends came to 6 bases. The CDR3 is made up of 14 amino acids. CDR3: CSAREGGNTGELFF. The CDR3 DNA is TGCAGTGCTAGAGAAGGGGGGAACACCGGGGAGCTGTTTTTT.

V usage is TRBV7-9 and J usage is TRBJ2-5; D uncertain. The V gene's germline CDR1 is SEHNR and CDR2 FQNEAQ (reference sequence). The length of the CDR3 is 12 residues. The germline V and J ends were trimmed by 1 base and 5 bases, with 5 bases remaining between them. CDR3 residues: CASSLERETQYF. In DNA, the CDR3 is TGTGCCAGCAGCTTAGAAAGGGAGACCCAGTACTTC.

This clonotype was observed a single time. This chain connects TRBV2 to TRBJ2-7, with D possibly TRBD1 on 6 matching bases. Trimming left V 7 bases short and J 5 bases short, with 15 bases between. This CDR3 comprises 13 residues. Germline assignment: CDR1 SNHLY and CDR2 FYNNEI. CDR3: CASNSQGWDEQYF. In DNA, the CDR3 is TGTGCCAGCAATTCACAGGGTTGGGACGAGCAGTACTTC.

This sequence joins TRBV7-9 and TRBJ1-4; 8 bases fit TRBD1. J was trimmed by 8 bases and V by 4 bases; bases with no gene match: 6. Germline V gene lookup returns CDR1 SEHNR and CDR2 FQNEAQ (reference sequence). The CDR3 is 14 residues long. The CDR3 sequence is CASSSTGDVEKLFF. CDR3 bases: TGTGCCAGCAGCTCGACAGGGGACGTCGAAAAACTGTTTTTT. The variable domain in full, completed from reference TRBV7-9 and TRBJ1-4, reads DTGVSQNPRHKITKRGQNVTFRCDPISEHNRLYWYRQTLGQGPEFLTYFQNEAQLEKSRLLSDRFSAERPKGSFSTLEIQRTEQGDSAMYLCASSSTGDVEKLFFGSGTQLSVL.

Written as DNA, the CDR3 is TGTGCCAGCAGCTACACCGGACTAGCGGGCCACACAGATACGCAGTATTTT. Amino acid sequence: CASSYTGLAGHTDTQYF. The rearrangement joins TRBV11-1 to TRBJ2-3, with 11 positions matching TRBD2. The length of the CDR3 is 17 residues. J lost 2 bases, V lost 4 bases, and 8 bases had no gene match. CDR1 is SGHAT and CDR2 is FQDESV in the germline V gene (reference sequence).

This CDR3 is CASSSTGSGLFF. The CDR3 DNA reads as TGTGCCAGCAGTAGTACGGGAAGCGGGCTGTTTTTT. The chain is built from TRBV6-6 and TRBJ1-4; D call uncertain. CDR3 length: 12 amino acids. Germline CDR1 and CDR2: MNHNY and SVGAGI (reference sequence). V was pared by 5 bases and J by 14 bases, with 15 bases between.

J is TRBJ1-4 and V is TRBV6-2 or TRBV6-3, with 8 bases identical to TRBD1. With 2 bases clipped from V and 0 bases from J, the junction kept 5 bases outside the gene matches. This CDR3 spans 17 amino acids. Germline assignment: CDR1 MNHEY and CDR2 SVGEGT. The CDR3 DNA follows: TGTGCCAGCAGTTACCCGGGACAGGTTGCAACTAATGAAAAACTGTTTTTT. It translates to CASSYPGQVATNEKLFF.

This clonotype was seen just once. This CDR3 is CASSYGPGLAGPPETQYF. CDR3 DNA: TGTGCCAGCAGTTACGGCCCGGGACTAGCGGGACCACCGGAGACCCAGTACTTC. The chain employs TRBV6-2 or TRBV6-3 and TRBJ2-5, with TRBD2 matching over 13 bases. The CDR3 covers 18 residues. Germline V gives CDR1 MNHEY, CDR2 SVGEGT. V trimming: 2 bases; J trimming: 5 bases; junction bases outside the gene matches: 11.